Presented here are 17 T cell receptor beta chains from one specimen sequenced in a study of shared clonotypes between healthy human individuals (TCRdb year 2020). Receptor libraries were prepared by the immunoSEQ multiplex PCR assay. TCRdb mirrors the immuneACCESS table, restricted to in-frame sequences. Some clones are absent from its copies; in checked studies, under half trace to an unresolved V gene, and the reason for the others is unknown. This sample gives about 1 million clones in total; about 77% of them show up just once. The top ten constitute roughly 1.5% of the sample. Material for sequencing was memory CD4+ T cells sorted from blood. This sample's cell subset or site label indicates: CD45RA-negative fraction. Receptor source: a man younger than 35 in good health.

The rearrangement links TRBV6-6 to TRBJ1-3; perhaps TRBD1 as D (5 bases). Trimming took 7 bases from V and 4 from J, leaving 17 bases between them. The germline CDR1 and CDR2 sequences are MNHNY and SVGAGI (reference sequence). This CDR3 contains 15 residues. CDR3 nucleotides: TGTGCCAGCATTCGAGGGGACGCGCTCGGAAACACCATATATTTT. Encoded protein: CASIRGDALGNTIYF.

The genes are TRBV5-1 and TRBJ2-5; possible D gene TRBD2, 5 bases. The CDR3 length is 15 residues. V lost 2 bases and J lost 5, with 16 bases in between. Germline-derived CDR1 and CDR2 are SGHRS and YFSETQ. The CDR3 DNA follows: TGCGCCAGCAGCTTAAATCCCGGGGTCCCCGAGACCCAGTACTTC. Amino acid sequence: CASSLNPGVPETQYF.

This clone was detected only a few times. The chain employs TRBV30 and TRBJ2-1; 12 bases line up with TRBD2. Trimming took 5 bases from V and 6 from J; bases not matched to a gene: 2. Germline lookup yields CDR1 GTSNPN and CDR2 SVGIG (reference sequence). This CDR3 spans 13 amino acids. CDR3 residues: CAWGLAGINEQFF. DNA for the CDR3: TGTGCCTGGGGACTAGCGGGAATCAATGAGCAGTTCTTC.

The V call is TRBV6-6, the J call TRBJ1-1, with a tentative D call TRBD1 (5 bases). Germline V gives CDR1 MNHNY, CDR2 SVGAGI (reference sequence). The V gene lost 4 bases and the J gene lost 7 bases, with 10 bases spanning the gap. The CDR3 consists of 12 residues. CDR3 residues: CASSFPDSEAFF. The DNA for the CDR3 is TGTGCCAGCAGTTTCCCCGACAGTGAAGCTTTCTTT.

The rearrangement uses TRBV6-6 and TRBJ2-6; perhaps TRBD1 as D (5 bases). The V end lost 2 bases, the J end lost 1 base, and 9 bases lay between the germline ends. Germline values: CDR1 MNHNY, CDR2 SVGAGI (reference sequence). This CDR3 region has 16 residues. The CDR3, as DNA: TGTGCCAGCAGTTACGGCAGGGCGTCTGGGGCCAACGTCCTGACTTTC. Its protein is CASSYGRASGANVLTF.

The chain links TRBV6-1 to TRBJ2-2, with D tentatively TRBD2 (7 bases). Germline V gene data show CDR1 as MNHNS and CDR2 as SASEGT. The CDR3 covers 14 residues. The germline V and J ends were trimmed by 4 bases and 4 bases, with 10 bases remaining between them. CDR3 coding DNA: TGTGCCAGCAGTGGGGAGGGGGGCACCGGGGAGCTGTTTTTT. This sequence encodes CASSGEGGTGELFF.

CDR3 region: CASSESGGRSGGYTF. The CDR3 DNA sequence: TGCGCCAGCAGTGAGTCGGGGGGCAGATCAGGGGGCTACACCTTC. The gene calls are TRBV10-2 and TRBJ1-2, with D perhaps TRBD1 (6 bases). The CDR3 loop spans 15 amino acids. V dropped 0 bases and J dropped 8 bases, with 16 bases sitting between them. Germline V gene sequence: CDR1 WSHSY, CDR2 SAAADI.

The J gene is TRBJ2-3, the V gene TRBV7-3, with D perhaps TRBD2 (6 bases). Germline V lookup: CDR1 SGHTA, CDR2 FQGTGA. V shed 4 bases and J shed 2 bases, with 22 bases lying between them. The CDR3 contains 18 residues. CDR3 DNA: TGTGCCAGCAGCTACGGGGTCCTTGCGGGGTCTTTCACAGATACGCAGTATTTT. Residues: CASSYGVLAGSFTDTQYF.

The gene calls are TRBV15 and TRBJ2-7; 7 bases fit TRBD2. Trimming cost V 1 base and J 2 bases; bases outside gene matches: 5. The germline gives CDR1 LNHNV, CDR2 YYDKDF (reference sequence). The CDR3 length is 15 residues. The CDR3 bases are TGTGCCACCAGCAGAGTTCGGGGAGGGCCCTACGAGCAGTACTTC. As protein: CATSRVRGGPYEQYF.

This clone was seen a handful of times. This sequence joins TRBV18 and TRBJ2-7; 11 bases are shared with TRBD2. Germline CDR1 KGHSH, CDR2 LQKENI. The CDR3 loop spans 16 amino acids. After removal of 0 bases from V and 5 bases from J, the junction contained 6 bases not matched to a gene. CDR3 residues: CASSPPSTSGSNEQYF. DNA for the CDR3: TGTGCCAGCTCACCACCGTCCACTAGCGGGAGCAACGAGCAGTACTTC.

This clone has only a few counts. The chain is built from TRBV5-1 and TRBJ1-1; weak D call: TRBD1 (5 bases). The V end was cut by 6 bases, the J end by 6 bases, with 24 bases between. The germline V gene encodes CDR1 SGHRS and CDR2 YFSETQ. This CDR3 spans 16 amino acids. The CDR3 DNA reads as TGCGCCAGCAAGACAGTAGCCGATCCAACTGGCGCTGAAGCTTTCTTT. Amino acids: CASKTVADPTGAEAFF.

The CDR3 region has the DNA TGTGCCAGCAGCCAAGGCGGGGCACAAGAGACCCAGTACTTC. The encoded protein is CASSQGGAQETQYF. The chain links TRBV14 to TRBJ2-5, with D maybe TRBD2 (6 bases). The germline V gene encodes CDR1 SGHDN and CDR2 FVKESK. This CDR3 region has 14 residues. V gave up 1 base and J gave up 2 bases, with 8 bases separating them.

CDR3 nucleotides: TGTGCCAGCAGTTTATCCCTAACAGGGTGGGCAGATACGCAGTATTTT. It yields the protein CASSLSLTGWADTQYF. The chain links TRBV28 to TRBJ2-3; tentative D call: TRBD1 (6 bases). The CDR3 length is 16 residues. The V gene's germline CDR1 is MDHEN and CDR2 SYDVKM. The V gene lost 1 base and the J gene lost 4 bases, with 15 bases spanning the gap.

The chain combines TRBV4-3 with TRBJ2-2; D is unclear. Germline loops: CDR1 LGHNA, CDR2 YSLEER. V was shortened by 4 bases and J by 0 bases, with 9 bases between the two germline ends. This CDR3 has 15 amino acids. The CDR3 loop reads CASSREGTNTGELFF. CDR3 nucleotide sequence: TGCGCCAGCAGCCGGGAAGGGACGAACACCGGGGAGCTGTTTTTT.

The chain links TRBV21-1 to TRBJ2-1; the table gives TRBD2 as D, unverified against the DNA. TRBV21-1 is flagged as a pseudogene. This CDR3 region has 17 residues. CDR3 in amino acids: CASRRYRGDAECGEQFF. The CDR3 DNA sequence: TGTGCCAGCAGACGTTACCGGGGGGACGCCGAGTGTGGAGAGCAGTTCTTC.

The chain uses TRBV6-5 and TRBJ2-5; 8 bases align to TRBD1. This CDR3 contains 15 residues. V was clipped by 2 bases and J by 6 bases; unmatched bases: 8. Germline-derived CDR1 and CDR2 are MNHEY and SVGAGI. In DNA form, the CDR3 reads TGTGCCAGCAGTTACGTGGCAGGGGGCTGGCAGACCCAGTACTTC. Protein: CASSYVAGGWQTQYF.

Here the CDR3 reads CASSLGGSEWEKLFF. In DNA, the CDR3 is TGCGCCAGCAGCTTGGGGGGTTCGGAGTGGGAAAAACTGTTTTTT. V gene TRBV5-1 combines with J gene TRBJ1-4; unclear D gene. Germline V gives CDR1 SGHRS, CDR2 YFSETQ. The length of the CDR3 is 15 residues. The V end was cut by 0 bases, the J end by 8 bases, with 14 bases between.